A selection of T cell receptor beta chains follows, all from one sample in a study of cytomegalovirus exposure and HLA in healthy donors. Method: immunoSEQ multiplex PCR; TCRdb's copy keeps in-frame clones and lacks some. This table holds about 84,000 clones, 75% to 90% found once. Sequenced material: PBMCs. The receptors derive from a man aged 18 to 29 in good health and CMV-seronegative. The CDR3 runs from the conserved cysteine through the conserved F or W. The order of the fields is CDR3 protein, D gene, J gene, V gene. A D gene is named only where the DNA matches it firmly.

CDR3: CASSYSASKGNEQFF
D: .
J: TRBJ2-1
V: TRBV6-5

CDR3: CASSLPIRDNSYEQYF
D: .
J: TRBJ2-7
V: TRBV5-6

CDR3: CASSPLGADYGYTF
D: .
J: TRBJ1-2
V: TRBV18

CDR3: CASSLRKTGGDEQYF
D: TRBD1
J: TRBJ2-7
V: TRBV7-9

CDR3: CASRRQETQYF
D: .
J: TRBJ2-5
V: TRBV5-1

CDR3: CASSLGSGGSYNSPLHF
D: .
J: TRBJ1-6
V: TRBV28

CDR3: CASSFKGAGPYGYTF
D: TRBD1
J: TRBJ1-2
V: TRBV28

CDR3: CASSHADTSGEQYF
D: .
J: TRBJ2-7
V: TRBV4-3

CDR3: CASSLAGTGGWKKLFF
D: TRBD1
J: TRBJ1-4
V: TRBV5-8

CDR3: CASSFSRKTDTQYF
D: .
J: TRBJ2-3
V: TRBV5-4

CDR3: CASSQAMRECQETQYF
D: TRBD2
J: TRBJ2-5
V: TRBV4-2

CDR3: CATSRDRDREAGELFF
D: TRBD1
J: TRBJ2-2
V: TRBV15

CDR3: CASSHPLGGKNTEAFF
D: .
J: TRBJ1-1
V: TRBV7-9

CDR3: CASSRRGGGETQYF
D: .
J: TRBJ2-5
V: TRBV19

CDR3: CASSRPSGRDVLAGELFF
D: TRBD2
J: TRBJ2-2
V: TRBV5-1

CDR3: CASSVLGGLQETQYF
D: TRBD1
J: TRBJ2-5
V: TRBV9

CDR3: CASRVRSGNTIYF
D: .
J: TRBJ1-3
V: TRBV19

CDR3: CASSKGAKPPPYEQYF
D: .
J: TRBJ2-7
V: TRBV21-1

CDR3: CSVIPTGPKLEAFF
D: .
J: TRBJ1-1
V: TRBV29-1

CDR3: CASRGTVWPEAFF
D: TRBD1
J: TRBJ1-1
V: TRBV6-6

CDR3: CASSDRATDTQYF
D: .
J: TRBJ2-3
V: TRBV25-1

CDR3: CASSPKDRGGLNTEAFF
D: .
J: TRBJ1-1
V: TRBV18

CDR3: CASSFSKYEQYF
D: .
J: TRBJ2-7
V: TRBV11-1

CDR3: CASMDRDNEQFF
D: TRBD1
J: TRBJ2-1
V: TRBV19

CDR3: CASSQGQRNTEAFF
D: .
J: TRBJ1-1
V: TRBV4-1